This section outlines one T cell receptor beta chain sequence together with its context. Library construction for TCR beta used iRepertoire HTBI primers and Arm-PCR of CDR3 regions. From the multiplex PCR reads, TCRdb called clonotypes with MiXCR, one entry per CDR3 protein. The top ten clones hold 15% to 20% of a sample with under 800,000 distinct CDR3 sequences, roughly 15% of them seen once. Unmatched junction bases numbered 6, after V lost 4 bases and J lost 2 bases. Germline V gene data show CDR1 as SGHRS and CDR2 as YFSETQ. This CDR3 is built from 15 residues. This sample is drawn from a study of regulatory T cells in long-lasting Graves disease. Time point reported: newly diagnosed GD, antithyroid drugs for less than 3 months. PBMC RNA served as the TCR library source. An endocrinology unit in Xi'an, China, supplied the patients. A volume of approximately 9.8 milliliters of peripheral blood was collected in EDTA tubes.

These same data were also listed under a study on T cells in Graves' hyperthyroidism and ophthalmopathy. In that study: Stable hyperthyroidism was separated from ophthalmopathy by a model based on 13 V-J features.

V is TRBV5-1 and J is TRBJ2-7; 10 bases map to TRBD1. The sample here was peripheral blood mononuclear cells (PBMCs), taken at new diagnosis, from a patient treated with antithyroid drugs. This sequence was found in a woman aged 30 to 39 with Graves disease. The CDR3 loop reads CASSGGTGVPYEQYF. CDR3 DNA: TGCGCCAGCAGCGGTGGGACAGGGGTTCCCTACGAGCAGTACTTC.